These 19 T cell receptor beta chains were sequenced from one sample in a study of long-term antiretroviral therapy in people with HIV. Version v3.0 of the immunoSEQ assay ran at survey level. Clones were read by immunoSEQ multiplex PCR, and TCRdb kept only the in-frame ones, dropping some. This table holds roughly 28,000 clones, approximately 86% found once. The sample consisted of unsorted PBMCs, taken roughly 2.7 years after starting antiretroviral therapy. The receptors were sampled from a man in his forties with HIV.

The rearrangement joins TRBV5-1 to TRBJ1-4; no clear D. This CDR3 spans 15 amino acids. V was shortened by 2 bases and J by 8 bases, with 16 bases between the two germline ends. Germline loops: CDR1 SGHRS, CDR2 YFSETQ. The DNA of the CDR3 is TGCGCCAGCAGCTTTAAAAAGGAGGTTGGGGAAAAACTGTTTTTT. Translation gives CASSFKKEVGEKLFF.

This clone has a single count. V usage is TRBV7-9 and J usage is TRBJ2-5; D is unclear. Looked up from germline, CDR1 is SEHNR and CDR2 is FQNEAQ (reference sequence). With 5 bases removed from V and 5 bases from J, the gap between germline ends came to 12 bases. The CDR3 is made up of 13 amino acids. This chain's CDR3 is CASSPDLGETQYF. CDR3 sequence (DNA): TGTGCCAGCAGCCCCGACCTGGGGGAGACCCAGTACTTC.

In this sample, this clone turned up once. This chain connects TRBV19 to TRBJ1-2; D uncertain. Trimming took 8 bases from V and 3 from J, leaving 22 bases between them. The CDR3 totals 16 residues. Germline V gene lookup returns CDR1 LNHDA and CDR2 SQIVND (reference sequence). DNA for the CDR3: TGTGCCAGTGCACGGAATGCGGGTCGTACCGACTATGGCTACACCTTC. It translates to CASARNAGRTDYGYTF.

The CDR3 bases are TGTGCCAGCAGACAAAGGTTGGACACCGGGGAGCTGTTTTTT. It encodes CASRQRLDTGELFF. The V and J genes are TRBV14 and TRBJ2-2; D gene uncertain. Trimming removed 6 bases at V and 3 bases at J, with 11 bases between. Germline V lookup: CDR1 SGHDN, CDR2 FVKESK. The CDR3 totals 14 residues.

The rearrangement joins TRBV4-3 to TRBJ2-7; D possibly corresponds to TRBD1 (6 bases). Trimming took 1 base from V and 5 from J, leaving 15 bases between them. In germline, CDR1 is LGHNA, CDR2 YSLEER. The CDR3 spans 15 residues. For the CDR3, the DNA is TGCGCCAGCAGCCAAGGTCGGGGACAAAGCGACGAGCAGTACTTC. It codes for CASSQGRGQSDEQYF.

The CDR3 DNA is TGCAGCGTGTCCGGGACAGGCTCCTACGAGCAGTACTTC. This codes for CSVSGTGSYEQYF. The V and J genes are TRBV29-1 and TRBJ2-7; 8 bases are shared with TRBD1. The germline V gene encodes CDR1 SQVTM and CDR2 ANQGSEA. Losses at the gene ends were 6 bases for V and 0 bases for J; bases not matched to a gene: 4. The CDR3 extends over 13 amino acids.

This clone was observed once. The rearrangement uses TRBV29-1 and TRBJ1-5; maybe TRBD1 (6 bases). Trimming pared 3 bases from V and 7 bases from J, leaving 13 bases between. The CDR3 length is 13 residues. Germline V lookup: CDR1 SQVTM, CDR2 ANQGSEA. CDR3 in DNA: TGCAGCGTTGACGGGGGCGCGGGGCAGCCCCAGCATTTT. Translation: CSVDGGAGQPQHF.

This clone was seen only a few times. The chain is built from TRBV11-3 and TRBJ1-2; possible D gene TRBD1, 6 bases. Trimming took off 5 bases at V and 5 bases at J, with 21 bases between the two ends. The length of the CDR3 is 16 residues. The germline gives CDR1 SGHNT, CDR2 YENEEA. The CDR3 DNA reads TGTGCCAGCAGCCCTAGGCAGGGGAAAGGAGAATATGGCTACACCTTC. This sequence encodes CASSPRQGKGEYGYTF.

V and J are TRBV6-5 and TRBJ2-7, with TRBD1 matching 9 bases. In germline, CDR1 is MNHEY, CDR2 SVGAGI. The J segment lost 6 bases and the V segment lost 7 bases, leaving 10 bases of the junction unmatched. This CDR3 is 14 amino acids long. CDR3 sequence reads: CASTLGTGWGEQYF. CDR3 DNA: TGTGCCAGCACCCTCGGGACAGGGTGGGGCGAGCAGTACTTC.

This sequence joins TRBV18 and TRBJ1-2; 7 nucleotides line up with TRBD1. V was clipped by 3 bases and J by 5 bases; unmatched bases: 3. The length of the CDR3 is 13 residues. Germline lookup yields CDR1 KGHSH and CDR2 LQKENI. This chain's CDR3 is CASSPGQRYGYTF. CDR3 coding DNA: TGTGCCAGCTCACCGGGACAGAGATATGGCTACACCTTC.

This clone was recorded only once. CDR3 loop: CASSPNREVQETQYF. CDR3 DNA sequence: TGCGCCAGCAGCCCGAATCGGGAGGTCCAAGAGACCCAGTACTTC. The rearrangement uses TRBV4-1 and TRBJ2-5; 7 bases are shared with TRBD2. The CDR3 loop spans 15 amino acids. CDR1 and CDR2 (germline): MGHRA, YSYEKL. The V gene end was trimmed by 4 bases and the J gene end by 1 base; junction bases not matched to a gene: 6.

V is TRBV5-5 and J is TRBJ2-7, with 7 bases lining up with TRBD1. CDR1 is SGHKS, CDR2 YYEKEE, per germline (reference sequence). This CDR3 has 15 residues. Trimming removed 7 bases from V and 3 bases from J; junction bases left unmatched: 13. In nucleotides, the CDR3 is TGTGCCAGCTCGATGATAGGGGGCAAAGACTACGAGCAGTACTTC. Encoded protein: CASSMIGGKDYEQYF.

The chain recombines TRBV5-4 with TRBJ2-1, with 10 bases lining up with TRBD2. The CDR3 is made up of 17 amino acids. With V trimmed by 0 bases and J by 7 bases, 10 bases remained unmatched. Germline V gene lookup returns CDR1 SGHNT and CDR2 YYREEE (reference sequence). CDR3 coding DNA: TGTGCCAGCAGCTTGGAACCTCTAGCGGGAGTTGGTAATGAGCAGTTCTTC. Translating it yields CASSLEPLAGVGNEQFF. The full variable domain, with the rest looked up from reference TRBV5-4 and TRBJ2-1, is ETGVTQSPTHLIKTRGQQVTLRCSSQSGHNTVSWYQQALGQGPQFIFQYYREEENGRGNFPPRFSGLQFPNYSSELNVNALELDDSALYLCASSLEPLAGVGNEQFFGPGTRLTVL.

This chain links TRBV27 with TRBJ1-5, with a tentative D call TRBD1 (5 bases). In germline, CDR1 is MNHEY, CDR2 SMNVEV (reference sequence). The CDR3 loop spans 11 amino acids. V was trimmed by 3 bases and J by 11 bases, leaving 8 bases between them. CDR3 in DNA: TGTGCCAGCAGTTTTCAGGGTTCCCAGCATTTT. This gives the protein CASSFQGSQHF.

V usage is TRBV6-5 and J usage is TRBJ2-1; weak D call: TRBD2 (5 bases). V was clipped by 2 bases and J by 0 bases, with 11 bases between them. The CDR3 spans 16 residues. Germline CDR1 is MNHEY and CDR2 is SVGAGI. As DNA, the CDR3 is TGTGCCAGCAGTTACGTTCGGGGAGTCTCCTACAATGAGCAGTTCTTC. It translates to CASSYVRGVSYNEQFF.

This clone came up once. The chain recombines TRBV7-8 with TRBJ2-5; D tentatively reads TRBD1 or TRBD2 (5 bases each). The ends were cut back, 5 bases at V and 5 bases at J, with 18 bases in the middle. The CDR3 totals 15 residues. The germline gives CDR1 SGHVS, CDR2 FQNEAQ. This chain's CDR3 is CASSRDGGFDETQYF. The CDR3 DNA sequence: TGTGCCAGCAGCCGGGACGGCGGTTTCGACGAGACCCAGTACTTC.

CDR3 residues: CASKRGLPGELFF. CDR3 in DNA: TGTGCCAGCAAAAGGGGGCTGCCCGGGGAGCTGTTTTTT. The rearrangement links TRBV28 to TRBJ2-2; 7 positions agree with TRBD1. The J segment lost 6 bases and the V segment lost 7 bases, leaving 5 bases of the junction unmatched. The CDR3 length is 13 residues. Germline V lookup: CDR1 MDHEN, CDR2 SYDVKM.

The V gene is TRBV27, the J gene TRBJ2-7; 8 positions match TRBD2. V lost 5 bases to trimming and J lost 2 bases; unmatched junction nucleotides: 8. Per germline, CDR1 MNHEY and CDR2 SMNVEV (reference sequence). This CDR3 is built from 15 residues. The DNA for the CDR3 is TGTGCCAGCAGTCCTTTGACTAGCGACGCCTACGAGCAGTACTTC. Its translation is CASSPLTSDAYEQYF.

The V and J genes are TRBV5-1 and TRBJ1-5; 8 positions match TRBD1. CDR3 length: 14 amino acids. Germline V gene data show CDR1 as SGHRS and CDR2 as YFSETQ. V shed 3 bases, J shed 2 bases, and the junction held 1 base outside the gene matches. CDR3 DNA sequence: TGCGCCAGCAGCTCGACAGGGGGCAATCAGCCCCAGCATTTT. Translation: CASSSTGGNQPQHF.